The next 23 T cell receptor beta chains were all read from a single sample in a study of T cell repertoires in cytomegalovirus infection. TCRdb re-derived calls from the reads in MiXCR, one entry per CDR3 protein. The data show about 200,000 distinct CDR3 sequences, with 8% to 10% seen just once and about 4.6% held by the top ten. Sequences were obtained from PBMCs. These receptor sequences come from a human donor in good health (CMV status not recorded). Some clones in this sample may be carry-over from other donors' samples.

This clonotype counts as medium-sized. This chain links TRBV7-6 with TRBJ2-2; 8 bases agree with TRBD1. CDR3 size: 15 residues. Germline V lookup: CDR1 SGHVS, CDR2 FNYEAQ. V trimming: 4 bases; J trimming: 5 bases; junction bases outside the gene matches: 6. This CDR3 is CASSWGQVGTGELFF. The DNA of the CDR3 is TGTGCCAGCAGCTGGGGACAGGTCGGGACCGGGGAGCTGTTTTTT.

This clonotype appeared a few times. The rearrangement links TRBV29-1 to TRBJ1-1, with 7 bases matching TRBD1. This CDR3 is built from 12 residues. The ends lost 6 bases at V and 6 bases at J; junction bases unmatched: 7. CDR1 is SQVTM, CDR2 ANQGSEA, per germline. This CDR3 reads CSVGTAKSEAFF. CDR3 sequence (DNA): TGCAGCGTCGGGACAGCAAAATCTGAAGCTTTCTTT.

The sample holds a few counts of this clonotype. The chain uses TRBV28 and TRBJ2-3; 8 bases fit TRBD1. In germline, CDR1 is MDHEN, CDR2 SYDVKM. V lost 6 bases, J lost 0 bases, and 8 bases stayed unmatched. The CDR3 totals 16 residues. The CDR3 nucleotides read TGTGCCAGCAGGATTCAGGGGGCTCCTAGCACAGATACGCAGTATTTT. Protein product: CASRIQGAPSTDTQYF.

The chain carries TRBV29-1 and TRBJ2-7, with TRBD1 identical over 9 bases. This CDR3 has 15 amino acids. The germline V gene has CDR1 SQVTM and CDR2 ANQGSEA. Germline trimming cut 0 bases from V and 4 bases from J; bases unmatched to any gene: 7. As DNA, the CDR3 is TGCAGCGTTGAAGATGACAGGGGGGGTCGGTACGAGCAGTACTTC. This translates into CSVEDDRGGRYEQYF.

This clonotype appeared many times. This chain uses TRBV7-6 with TRBJ1-1; D uncertain. V dropped 4 bases and J dropped 9 bases, with 15 bases sitting between them. CDR3 length equals 13 residues. Germline V CDR1 and CDR2: SGHVS, FNYEAQ. Here the CDR3 reads CASSSLQSPKAFF. The CDR3 bases are TGTGCCAGCAGCTCTCTTCAGAGCCCTAAAGCTTTCTTT.

This clonotype was seen many times. The chain employs TRBV6-2 or TRBV6-3 and TRBJ1-1; D is perhaps TRBD1 (5 bases). Germline V lookup: CDR1 MNHEY, CDR2 SVGEGT. CDR3 length: 13 residues. Trimming cost V 5 bases and J 3 bases, with 10 bases left between them. CDR3 nucleotide sequence: TGTGCCAGCAGTAGGGCGACAGACACTGAAGCTTTCTTT. It translates to CASSRATDTEAFF.

There are many counts of this clonotype. The gene calls are TRBV28 and TRBJ1-1, with TRBD1 as a possible D gene (5 bases). Trimming removed 5 bases from V and 1 base from J, with 11 bases in between. The CDR3 is made up of 14 amino acids. Germline V CDR1 and CDR2: MDHEN, SYDVKM. The DNA for the CDR3 is TGTGCCAGCAGTACACTGACAGCGAACACTGAAGCTTTCTTT. Encoded protein: CASSTLTANTEAFF.

This clonotype was detected a few times. The rearrangement joins TRBV5-1 to TRBJ2-7; D is unclear. V was trimmed by 7 bases and J by 0 bases, leaving 8 bases between them. This CDR3 comprises 12 residues. Germline lookup yields CDR1 SGHRS and CDR2 YFSETQ. The CDR3 spells CASREDSYEQYF. Written as DNA, the CDR3 is TGCGCCAGCCGAGAAGACTCCTACGAGCAGTACTTC.

The V and J genes are TRBV6-2 or TRBV6-3 and TRBJ1-3; perhaps TRBD1 as D (6 bases). Germline CDR1 is MNHEY and CDR2 is SVGEGT. The V and J ends lost 6 bases and 4 bases respectively, with 16 bases between them. The CDR3 has 15 amino acids. CDR3 sequence (DNA): TGTGCCAGCAGGACGTCAGGGGCCGGAGGAAACACCATATATTTT. This sequence encodes CASRTSGAGGNTIYF.

This clonotype was detected ten times or more. At one end the junction does not follow the germline gene, possibly because of a read error. The V and J genes are TRBV7-9 and TRBJ2-5, with TRBD1 matching 7 bases. This CDR3 spans 13 amino acids. Germline V gene data show CDR1 as SEHNR and CDR2 as FQNEAQ (reference sequence). CDR3 in DNA: TGTGCCAGCAGTTTAGGGGGCAAAGAGACCCAGTACTTC. Translated, it gives CASSLGGKETQYF.

This chain joins TRBV6-2 or TRBV6-3 and TRBJ2-1, with D possibly matching TRBD2 (5 bases). The ends were cut back, 6 bases at V and 3 bases at J, with 9 bases in the middle. In germline, CDR1 is MNHEY, CDR2 SVGEGT. The CDR3 length is 13 residues. As DNA, the CDR3 is TGTGCCAGCAGCCGGGAACTCTACAATGAGCAGTTCTTC. Amino acid sequence: CASSRELYNEQFF.

This clonotype was detected many times. The chain is built from TRBV7-2 and TRBJ2-7, with TRBD2 matching 10 bases. In germline, CDR1 is SGHTA, CDR2 FQGNSA. The CDR3 has 15 residues. V lost 4 bases to trimming and J lost 2 bases; unmatched junction nucleotides: 5. CDR3 in amino acids: CASSSQRGGPYEQYF. The CDR3 DNA follows: TGTGCCAGCAGCTCCCAGCGGGGGGGCCCCTACGAGCAGTACTTC.

This sequence joins TRBV20-1 and TRBJ1-4, with D unclear. V lost 6 bases and J 2 bases, leaving 10 bases between the germline ends. Germline lookup yields CDR1 DFQATT and CDR2 SNEGSKA (reference sequence). The CDR3 contains 13 residues. This chain's CDR3 is CSAYGRTNEKLFF. The CDR3 DNA reads TGCAGTGCATACGGCAGGACTAATGAAAAACTGTTTTTT.

This chain uses TRBV7-9 with TRBJ1-5; 7 positions match TRBD1. Per the germline V gene, CDR1 is SEHNR and CDR2 is FQNEAQ (reference sequence). The CDR3 has 13 residues. V was clipped by 8 bases and J by 9 bases; unmatched bases: 10. The DNA of the CDR3 is TGTGCCAGCGGAGTCACAGGGGCCGGGCCCCAGCATTTT. Protein product: CASGVTGAGPQHF.

This clonotype was seen repeatedly, ten times or more. The rearrangement joins TRBV6-1 to TRBJ1-2; D possibly corresponds to TRBD1 (6 bases). Germline loops: CDR1 MNHNS, CDR2 SASEGT. V was trimmed by 9 bases and J by 5 bases, leaving 16 bases between them. The CDR3 is made up of 13 amino acids. For the CDR3, the DNA is TGTGCCAGTCGGGAAGCGGGGGCTTATGGCTACACCTTC. Amino acids: CASREAGAYGYTF.

This clonotype was counted ten times or more. The chain uses TRBV7-6 and TRBJ2-1; a weak D match, TRBD2 (6 bases). CDR1 SGHVS and CDR2 FNYEAQ come from the germline V gene. CDR3 length: 17 amino acids. The V end was cut by 1 base, the J end by 4 bases, with 17 bases between. The CDR3 DNA follows: TGTGCCAGCAGCTTAGAAAGGGCGGGACGGACTTACAATGAGCAGTTCTTC. This encodes CASSLERAGRTYNEQFF.

This clonotype was seen only a few times. This sequence joins TRBV7-9 and TRBJ2-7, with TRBD1 matching 8 bases. The CDR3 has 16 residues. The germline gives CDR1 SEHNR, CDR2 FQNEAQ (reference sequence). J was trimmed by 6 bases and V by 5 bases; bases with no gene match: 15. CDR3 residues: CASSPELGQGRAEQYF. The CDR3, as DNA: TGTGCCAGCAGCCCCGAACTCGGACAGGGTAGGGCCGAGCAGTACTTC.

This sequence joins TRBV5-4 and TRBJ2-1; 9 nucleotides agree with TRBD2. Germline V CDR1 and CDR2: SGHNT, YYREEE (reference sequence). V trimming: 9 bases; J trimming: 7 bases; junction bases outside the gene matches: 11. The CDR3 is 14 residues long. Written as DNA, the CDR3 is TGTGCCACCCAGAAGGGTAGCGGGAGTAATGAGCAGTTCTTC. It codes for CATQKGSGSNEQFF. Together with reference TRBV5-4 and TRBJ2-1, the CDR3 gives the full variable domain: ETGVTQSPTHLIKTRGQQVTLRCSSQSGHNTVSWYQQALGQGPQFIFQYYREEENGRGNFPPRFSGLQFPNYSSELNVNALELDDSALYLCATQKGSGSNEQFFGPGTRLTVL.

This clonotype was found many times. This chain uses TRBV7-2 with TRBJ2-7, with D tentatively TRBD2 (6 bases). Trimming removed 1 base at V and 3 bases at J, with 10 bases between. This CDR3 region has 14 residues. Germline assignment: CDR1 SGHTA and CDR2 FQGNSA. The CDR3 DNA sequence: TGTGCCAGCAGCTTAGACGGGAGTTTCTACGAGCAGTACTTC. Protein product: CASSLDGSFYEQYF.

The chain carries TRBV4-1 and TRBJ2-4; D not resolved. The germline V gene encodes CDR1 MGHRA and CDR2 YSYEKL. The CDR3 spans 17 residues. V was pared by 0 bases and J by 5 bases, with 17 bases between. The CDR3 reads CASSQDSLGVYENIQYF. DNA of the CDR3: TGCGCCAGCAGCCAAGACTCCCTTGGGGTTTACGAAAACATTCAGTACTTC.

This clonotype was found many times. This rearrangement joins TRBV7-2 to TRBJ2-5; D possibly corresponds to TRBD1 (6 bases). Germline V CDR1 and CDR2: SGHTA, FQGNSA. CDR3 size: 16 residues. The ends were cut back, 5 bases at V and 6 bases at J, with 22 bases in the middle. The CDR3 here is CASSRGQITYPKTQYF. CDR3 bases: TGTGCCAGCAGCCGCGGACAGATTACCTACCCCAAGACCCAGTACTTC.

V is TRBV11-2 and J is TRBJ2-6; no clear D. CDR1 is SGHAT, CDR2 FQNNGV, per germline. Trimming left V 3 bases short and J 1 base short, with 7 bases between. This CDR3 comprises 15 residues. The CDR3 region is CASSFTLSGANVLTF. In DNA, the CDR3 is TGTGCCAGCAGCTTCACCCTATCTGGGGCCAACGTCCTGACTTTC. The variable domain in full, with the rest retrieved from reference TRBV11-2 and TRBJ2-6, is EAGVAQSPRYKIIEKRQSVAFWCNPISGHATLYWYQQILGQGPKLLIQFQNNGVVDDSQLPKDRFSAERLKGVDSTLKIQPAKLEDSAVYLCASSFTLSGANVLTFGAGSRLTVL.

The count of this clonotype is one. A much more abundant neighbour one base away suggests this may be a read error. The chain couples TRBV28 to TRBJ1-2, with D perhaps matching TRBD1 (5 bases). This CDR3 is 12 amino acids long. Germline V gene sequence: CDR1 MDHEN, CDR2 SYDVKM. CDR3 DNA sequence: TGTGCCGGGGGACGGGAGATCTATGGCTACATCTTC. Amino acids: CAGGREIYGYIF.